The 5 T cell receptor beta chains below all came from one sample that was sequenced in a study of T cell responses to AZD1222 COVID-19 vaccine. Method: immunoSEQ multiplex PCR; TCRdb's copy keeps in-frame clones and lacks some. The sample lists around 140,000 clones; 75% to 95% were seen once. The material sequenced was peripheral blood, taken on day 0 of AZD1222 vaccination. Every receptor here comes from an adult in good health.

This clone came up once. The chain combines TRBV5-4 with TRBJ1-2; D uncertain. There are 14 residues in the CDR3. Germline CDR1 reads SGHNT; CDR2 reads YYREEE (reference sequence). Trimming cost V 0 bases and J 7 bases, with 13 bases left between them. Written as DNA, the CDR3 is TGTGCCAGCAGCTTGGATCAGGCGGGAGGTGGCTACACCTTC. Protein sequence: CASSLDQAGGGYTF.

The rearrangement uses TRBV30 and TRBJ1-1; D not certain. This CDR3 comprises 15 residues. Trimming stripped 1 base from V and 4 bases from J, with 16 bases between. Germline V gene sequence: CDR1 GTSNPN, CDR2 SVGIG (reference sequence). The CDR3 DNA follows: TGTGCCTGGAGTGGGAGGACGCCTGGGTTCACTGAAGCTTTCTTT. This translates into CAWSGRTPGFTEAFF.

This clone was seen once. The chain uses TRBV2 and TRBJ1-2, with 10 bases fitting TRBD1. Germline V gene data show CDR1 as SNHLY and CDR2 as FYNNEI. J was trimmed by 4 bases and V by 5 bases; bases with no gene match: 7. This CDR3 contains 15 residues. CDR3 nucleotides: TGTGCCAGCAGTCGTGACAGGGGGCGATTCTATGGCTACACCTTC. Protein: CASSRDRGRFYGYTF.

This chain uses TRBV6-4 with TRBJ1-5; no clear D gene. Trimming stripped 0 bases from V and 11 bases from J, with 14 bases between. Germline-derived CDR1 and CDR2 are MRHNA and SNTAGT. The CDR3 length is 14 residues. In DNA, the CDR3 is TGTGCCAGCAGTGACTCAGAGCACGGGGAAGCCCAGCATTTT. Translation gives CASSDSEHGEAQHF.

The rearrangement links TRBV5-1 to TRBJ2-5, with TRBD1 matching over 9 bases. With 3 bases clipped from V and 5 bases from J, the junction kept 8 bases outside the gene matches. The CDR3 totals 15 residues. Germline V gene sequence: CDR1 SGHRS, CDR2 YFSETQ. Here the CDR3 reads CASSYTGGDRETQYF. Written as DNA, the CDR3 is TGCGCCAGCAGCTACACAGGGGGCGATCGGGAGACCCAGTACTTC.